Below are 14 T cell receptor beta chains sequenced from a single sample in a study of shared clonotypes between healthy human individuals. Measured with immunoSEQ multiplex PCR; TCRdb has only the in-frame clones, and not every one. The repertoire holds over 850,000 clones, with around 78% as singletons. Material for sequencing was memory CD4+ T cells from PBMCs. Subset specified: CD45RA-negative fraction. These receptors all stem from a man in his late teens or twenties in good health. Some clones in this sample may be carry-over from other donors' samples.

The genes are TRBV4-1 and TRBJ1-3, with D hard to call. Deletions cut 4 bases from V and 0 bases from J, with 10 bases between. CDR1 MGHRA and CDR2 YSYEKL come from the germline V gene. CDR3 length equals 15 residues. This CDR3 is CASSPQVSSGNTIYF. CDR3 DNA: TGCGCCAGCAGCCCCCAGGTCAGCTCTGGAAACACCATATATTTT.

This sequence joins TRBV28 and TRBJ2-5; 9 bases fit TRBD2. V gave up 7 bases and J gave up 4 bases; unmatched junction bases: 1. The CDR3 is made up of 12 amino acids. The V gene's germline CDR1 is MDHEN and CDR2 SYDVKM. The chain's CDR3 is CASKTSGETQYF. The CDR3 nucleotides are TGTGCCAGCAAGACTAGCGGAGAGACCCAGTACTTC.

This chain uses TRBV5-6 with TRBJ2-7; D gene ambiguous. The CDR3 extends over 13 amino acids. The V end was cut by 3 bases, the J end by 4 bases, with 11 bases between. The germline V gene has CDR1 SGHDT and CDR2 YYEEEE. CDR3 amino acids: CASSSSLRYEQYF. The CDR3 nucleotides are TGTGCCAGCAGCTCCTCCTTGCGGTACGAGCAGTACTTC.

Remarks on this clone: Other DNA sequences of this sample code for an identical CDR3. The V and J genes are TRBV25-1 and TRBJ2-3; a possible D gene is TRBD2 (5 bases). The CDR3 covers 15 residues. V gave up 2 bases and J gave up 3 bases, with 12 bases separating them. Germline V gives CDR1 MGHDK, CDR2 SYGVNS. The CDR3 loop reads CASSETSGRTDTQYF. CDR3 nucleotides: TGTGCCAGCAGTGAAACCAGCGGCAGGACAGATACGCAGTATTTT.

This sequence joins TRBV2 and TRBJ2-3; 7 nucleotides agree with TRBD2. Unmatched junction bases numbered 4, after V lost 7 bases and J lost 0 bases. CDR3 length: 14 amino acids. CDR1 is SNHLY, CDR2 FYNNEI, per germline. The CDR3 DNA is TGTGCCAGCAAAAGGCGGGAGAGCACAGATACGCAGTATTTT. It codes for CASKRRESTDTQYF.

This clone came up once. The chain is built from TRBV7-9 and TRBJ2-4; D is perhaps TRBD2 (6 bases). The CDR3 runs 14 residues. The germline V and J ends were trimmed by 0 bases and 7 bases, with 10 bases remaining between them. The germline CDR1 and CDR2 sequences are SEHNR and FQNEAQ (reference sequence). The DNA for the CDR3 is TGTGCCAGCAGCTTAGCCGGGACTGGTAACATTCAGTACTTC. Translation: CASSLAGTGNIQYF.

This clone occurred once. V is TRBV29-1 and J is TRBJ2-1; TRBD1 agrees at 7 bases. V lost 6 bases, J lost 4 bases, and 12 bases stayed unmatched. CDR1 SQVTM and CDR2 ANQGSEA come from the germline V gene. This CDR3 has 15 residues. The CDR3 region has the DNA TGCAGCGTCCGAGGGTATTCGACAGGGTACAATGAGCAGTTCTTC. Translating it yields CSVRGYSTGYNEQFF.

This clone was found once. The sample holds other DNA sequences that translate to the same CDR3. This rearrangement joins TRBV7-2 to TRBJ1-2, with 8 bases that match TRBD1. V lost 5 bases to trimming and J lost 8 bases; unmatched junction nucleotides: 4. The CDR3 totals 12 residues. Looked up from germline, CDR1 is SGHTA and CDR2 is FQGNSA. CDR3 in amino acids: CASSQTGVGYTF. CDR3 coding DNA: TGTGCCAGCAGCCAGACAGGGGTCGGCTACACCTTC.

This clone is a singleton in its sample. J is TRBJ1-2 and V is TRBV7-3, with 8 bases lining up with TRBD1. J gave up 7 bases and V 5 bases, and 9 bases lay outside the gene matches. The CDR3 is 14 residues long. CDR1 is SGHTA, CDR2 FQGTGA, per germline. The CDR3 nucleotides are TGTGCCAGCAGCCCACAGACAGGGGTGGCTGGCTACACCTTC. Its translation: CASSPQTGVAGYTF.

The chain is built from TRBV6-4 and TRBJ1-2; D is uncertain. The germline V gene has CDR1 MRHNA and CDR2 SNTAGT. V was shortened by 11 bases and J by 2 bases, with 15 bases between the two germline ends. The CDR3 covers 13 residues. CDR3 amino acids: CAGYKGANYGYTF. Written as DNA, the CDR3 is TGTGCCGGATACAAGGGCGCGAACTATGGCTACACCTTC.

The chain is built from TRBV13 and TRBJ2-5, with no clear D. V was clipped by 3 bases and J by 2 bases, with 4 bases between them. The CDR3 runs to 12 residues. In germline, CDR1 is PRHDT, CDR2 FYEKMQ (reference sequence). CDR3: CASSLGQETQYF. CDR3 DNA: TGTGCCAGCAGCTTGGGGCAAGAGACCCAGTACTTC.

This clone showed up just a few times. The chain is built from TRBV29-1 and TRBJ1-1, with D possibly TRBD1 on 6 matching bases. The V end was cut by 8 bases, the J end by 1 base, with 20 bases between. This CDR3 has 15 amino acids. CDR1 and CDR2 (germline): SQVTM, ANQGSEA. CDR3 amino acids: CSITGPTLANTEAFF. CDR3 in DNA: TGCAGCATAACAGGGCCAACCTTGGCGAACACTGAAGCTTTCTTT.

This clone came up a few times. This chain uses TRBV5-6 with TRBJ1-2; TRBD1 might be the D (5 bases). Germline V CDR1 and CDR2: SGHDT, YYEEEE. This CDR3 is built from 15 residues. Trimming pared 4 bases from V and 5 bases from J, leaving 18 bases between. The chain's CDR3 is CASSPKTRDWYGYTF. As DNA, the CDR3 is TGTGCCAGCAGCCCTAAAACCAGGGACTGGTATGGCTACACCTTC.

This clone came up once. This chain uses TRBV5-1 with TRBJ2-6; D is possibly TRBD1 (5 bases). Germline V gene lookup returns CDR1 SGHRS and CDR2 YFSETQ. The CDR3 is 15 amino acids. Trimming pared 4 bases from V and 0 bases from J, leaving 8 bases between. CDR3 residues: CASSSDSSGANVLTF. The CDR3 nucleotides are TGCGCCAGCAGCAGCGACAGCTCTGGGGCCAACGTCCTGACTTTC.